This entry lists 8 T cell receptor beta chains sequenced from one sample in a study of beta chain features in type 1 diabetes. Reverse transcription of all isolated RNA meant that expressed TCRB transcripts were sequenced. Generated by immunoSEQ multiplex PCR, the TCRdb table keeps only in-frame clones and is missing some. The sample lists almost 250,000 clones, 14% occurring once. Sequencing input: naive CD4+ T cells from blood. The receptors here all came from a woman in her thirties or forties in good health.

This clone was observed a handful of times. This sequence joins TRBV19 and TRBJ2-7; D is uncertain. The V gene lost 5 bases and the J gene lost 3 bases, with 5 bases spanning the gap. Germline V CDR1 and CDR2: LNHDA, SQIVND (reference sequence). This CDR3 has 11 amino acids. The CDR3 DNA follows: TGTGCCAGTAGTCAAAACTACGAGCAGTACTTC. As protein: CASSQNYEQYF.

The rearrangement links TRBV6-6 to TRBJ1-5; 7 positions match TRBD1. Looked up from germline, CDR1 is MNHNY and CDR2 is SVGAGI (reference sequence). V lost 0 bases and J lost 3; bases outside the gene matches: 2. This CDR3 has 15 residues. The CDR3 DNA is TGTGCCAGCAGTTACTCGGGACAGCACAATCAGCCCCAGCATTTT. Amino acid sequence: CASSYSGQHNQPQHF.

This rearrangement joins TRBV19 to TRBJ2-7, with 8 nucleotides matching TRBD1. Trimming at V came to 4 bases and at J to 4 bases, leaving 12 bases not matched to a gene. This CDR3 contains 16 residues. CDR1 LNHDA and CDR2 SQIVND come from the germline V gene (reference sequence). CDR3 nucleotides: TGTGCCAGTAGTAGAGCAGCGCCAGGGGGCTGGTACGAGCAGTACTTC. It codes for CASSRAAPGGWYEQYF.

The sample holds a few counts of this clone. This chain connects TRBV5-4 to TRBJ2-2; tentatively, D is TRBD1 (6 bases). Germline assignment: CDR1 SGHNT and CDR2 YYREEE (reference sequence). CDR3 length: 15 residues. V gave up 1 base and J gave up 2 bases, with 9 bases separating them. The CDR3 coding sequence is TGTGCCAGCAGCTTGTTACAGGGAAACACCGGGGAGCTGTTTTTT. Amino acids: CASSLLQGNTGELFF.

This chain links TRBV28 with TRBJ1-2; D is possibly TRBD1 (5 bases). Deletions cut 6 bases from V and 2 bases from J, with 10 bases between. The CDR3 covers 13 residues. Germline lookup yields CDR1 MDHEN and CDR2 SYDVKM. This chain's CDR3 is CASSPGGNYGYTF. Here the CDR3 DNA reads TGTGCCAGCAGCCCCGGGGGGAACTATGGCTACACCTTC.

The chain couples TRBV7-8 to TRBJ1-4, with 7 positions matching TRBD1. The junction had 3 bases not matched to a gene; V was cut back by 3 bases and J by 5 bases. In germline, CDR1 is SGHVS, CDR2 FQNEAQ. This CDR3 comprises 14 residues. The CDR3 is CASSLGQQNEKLFF. The DNA for the CDR3 is TGTGCCAGCAGCTTGGGACAGCAGAATGAAAAACTGTTTTTT.

In its sample, this clone was seen a few times. The chain combines TRBV4-2 with TRBJ1-3; D gene unclear. Germline V gives CDR1 LGHNA, CDR2 YNFKEQ. V was trimmed by 0 bases and J by 4 bases, leaving 4 bases between them. This CDR3 comprises 13 residues. For the CDR3, the DNA is TGTGCCAGCAGCCAAGATACAGGAAACACCATATATTTT. Residues: CASSQDTGNTIYF.

The V and J genes are TRBV25-1 and TRBJ2-5, with 12 bases that match TRBD1. With 6 bases clipped from V and 5 bases from J, the junction kept 10 bases outside the gene matches. The germline CDR1 and CDR2 sequences are MGHDK and SYGVNS. The CDR3 runs 16 residues. In nucleotides, the CDR3 is TGTGCCAGCAGCGCCGGGACAGGGGGCGCGAGGGAGACCCAGTACTTC. This translates into CASSAGTGGARETQYF.